This TCR beta chain was sequenced during a study of STAT5B mutations in CD4+ large granular lymphocyte leukemia. The protocol was immunoSEQ multiplex PCR, while the TCRdb copy is restricted to in-frame clones and leaves out a portion. This repertoire shows about 6,300 clones, roughly 74% found once; its top ten account for approximately 2.1%. This CDR3 contains 16 residues. The V gene lost 7 bases and the J gene lost 1 base, with 21 bases spanning the gap. CDR1 and CDR2 from the germline V gene are SQVTM and ANQGSEA. The material sequenced was PBMCs. The clonotype comes from an older woman with CD4+ T-cell large granular lymphocyte leukemia. This chain links TRBV29-1 with TRBJ2-3; D remains ambiguous. CDR3 in DNA: TGCAGCGGAGGACCGACTCAGGCCTCAGGCACAGATACGCAGTATTTT. As protein: CSGGPTQASGTDTQYF.